The rows below give T cell receptor beta chains drawn from one sample of a study of control samples from healthy donors and cancer patients. TCRdb keeps only in-frame clones here, not all; method: immunoSEQ multiplex PCR. In the table there are some 100,000 clones, about nine tenths of which are singletons. The sample was blood. The receptors originated from a human donor in good health. The donor label of this sample is uncertain. CDR3s include the opening cysteine and the closing phenylalanine or tryptophan. A D gene is named only where the DNA matches it firmly. Clone sizes are given selectively: once, few, many, or a class where the clone is expanded.

CDR3 protein | CDR3 DNA | CDR3 length | J gene | clone size | D gene | V gene
CASSLSSEGGYGYTF | TGTGCCAGCAGCTTATCGTCGGAAGGCGGCTATGGCTACACCTTC | 15 | TRBJ1-2 | NA | NA | TRBV7-9
CAGIAGGINQPQHF | TGTGCCGGCATTGCCGGAGGGATTAATCAGCCCCAGCATTTT | 14 | TRBJ1-5 | NA | NA | TRBV28
CASSFVGAEETQYF | TGCGCCAGCAGCTTTGTGGGGGCGGAGGAGACCCAGTACTTC | 14 | TRBJ2-5 | NA | NA | TRBV5-1
CASSQTGNANYGYTF | TGTGCCAGCAGCCAGACAGGGAACGCTAACTATGGCTACACCTTC | 15 | TRBJ1-2 | NA | TRBD1 | TRBV6-4
CATSERTSSYNEQFF | TGTGCCACCAGTGAGCGGACGAGCTCCTACAATGAGCAGTTCTTC | 15 | TRBJ2-1 | NA | NA | TRBV24-1
CASSESRQGEKLFF | TGCGCCAGCAGTGAGTCCCGTCAGGGTGAAAAACTGTTTTTT | 14 | TRBJ1-4 | NA | NA | TRBV10-1
CASSPRGPGASDTQYF | TGTGCCAGCTCACCGCGCGGACCAGGGGCGTCAGATACGCAGTATTTT | 16 | TRBJ2-3 | NA | NA | TRBV18
CASSEMGSLRGNQPQHF | TGTGCCAGCAGTGAAATGGGGTCCCTTAGGGGCAATCAGCCCCAGCATTTT | 17 | TRBJ1-5 | NA | NA | TRBV2
CSAGETTEAFF | TGCAGTGCTGGAGAGACCACTGAAGCTTTCTTT | 11 | TRBJ1-1 | NA | NA | TRBV20-1
CASRDRVDTQYF | TGTGCCAGCAGAGACAGGGTGGATACGCAGTATTTT | 12 | TRBJ2-3 | NA | TRBD1 | TRBV2
CASSPREDYGYTF | TGCGCCAGCAGCCCGAGGGAAGACTATGGCTACACCTTC | 13 | TRBJ1-2 | once | NA | TRBV5-1
CASSPGQGAGSYEQYF | TGTGCCAGCTCACCCGGACAGGGAGCCGGTTCCTACGAGCAGTACTTC | 16 | TRBJ2-7 | NA | TRBD1 | TRBV18
CASRVTGGSTDTQYF | TGCGCCAGCCGTGTCACGGGGGGCAGCACAGATACGCAGTATTTT | 15 | TRBJ2-3 | NA | NA | TRBV5-1
CASSLRDRVYEQYF | TGCGCCAGCAGCTTGCGGGACAGGGTCTACGAGCAGTACTTC | 14 | TRBJ2-7 | NA | TRBD1 | TRBV5-1
CAIRDRTNTGELFF | TGTGCCATCAGGGACAGGACGAACACCGGGGAGCTGTTTTTT | 14 | TRBJ2-2 | NA | TRBD1 | TRBV10-3
CAISDRDSYEQYF | TGTGCCATCAGCGACCGGGACAGCTACGAGCAGTACTTC | 13 | TRBJ2-7 | NA | TRBD1 | TRBV10-3
CASSVGGLNEKLFF | TGTGCCAGCAGCGTAGGGGGTCTTAATGAAAAACTGTTTTTT | 14 | TRBJ1-4 | NA | NA | TRBV28
CAWSMYGGSGNTIYF | TGTGCCTGGTCGATGTACGGAGGCTCTGGAAACACCATATATTTT | 15 | TRBJ1-3 | NA | NA | TRBV30